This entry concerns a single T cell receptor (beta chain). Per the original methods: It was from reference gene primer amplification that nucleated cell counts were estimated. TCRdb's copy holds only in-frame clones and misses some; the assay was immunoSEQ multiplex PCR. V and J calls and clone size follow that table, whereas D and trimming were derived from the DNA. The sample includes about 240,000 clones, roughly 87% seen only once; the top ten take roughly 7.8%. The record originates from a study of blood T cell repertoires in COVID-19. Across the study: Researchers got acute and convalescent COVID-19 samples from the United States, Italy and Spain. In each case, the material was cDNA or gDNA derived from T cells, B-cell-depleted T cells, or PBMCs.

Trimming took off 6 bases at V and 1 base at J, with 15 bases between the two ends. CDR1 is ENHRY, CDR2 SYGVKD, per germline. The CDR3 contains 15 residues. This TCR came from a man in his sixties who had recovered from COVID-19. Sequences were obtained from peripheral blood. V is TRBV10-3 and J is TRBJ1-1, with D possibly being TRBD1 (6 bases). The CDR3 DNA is TGTGCCATCAGGGGGGGGGCTCCTAGGAACACTGAAGCTTTCTTT. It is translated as CAIRGGAPRNTEAFF.